A selection of T cell receptor beta chains follows, all from one sample in a study of blood T cell repertoires in COVID-19. Some clones are missing from TCRdb's copy, which holds only in-frame ones; the method was immunoSEQ multiplex PCR. Seen here are 250,000 or so clones, roughly 86% observed once, and the top ten hold about 2.7%. Sequences were obtained from PBMCs or T cells enriched from blood (not recorded which). All receptors derive from a woman aged 18-30 years who had recovered from COVID-19. Each CDR3 is given with its conserved first and last residue. The order of the fields is V gene, D gene, J gene, clone size, CDR3 DNA, CDR3 protein. The D gene is left open where the match is weak. Part of the rows lack a size; the others show once, few, many or a class for expanded clones.

v_gene: TRBV4-2
d_gene: TRBD2
j_gene: TRBJ2-5
abundance: -
CDR3nt: TGTGCCAGCAGCCAGGGGACTAGCGGTCCCCAGGGAGAGACCCAGTACTTC
CDR3aa: CASSQGTSGPQGETQYF

v_gene: TRBV5-8
d_gene: TRBD1
j_gene: TRBJ1-5
abundance: -
CDR3nt: TGTGCCAGCAGCCGTGACAGGGGCAATCAGCCCCAGCATTTT
CDR3aa: CASSRDRGNQPQHF

v_gene: TRBV27
d_gene: TRBD2
j_gene: TRBJ2-5
abundance: -
CDR3nt: TGTGCCAGCACAAACCTAGCGGGAGCGGGAGAGACCCAGTACTTC
CDR3aa: CASTNLAGAGETQYF

v_gene: TRBV5-1
d_gene: TRBD2
j_gene: TRBJ2-1
abundance: -
CDR3nt: TGCGCCAGCAGCTTGGTATTAGCGGGAAACAGGAATGAGCAGTTCTTC
CDR3aa: CASSLVLAGNRNEQFF

v_gene: TRBV6-5
d_gene: TRBD1
j_gene: TRBJ1-2
abundance: -
CDR3nt: TGTGCCAGCATGAGGACAGGGGGATATGGCTACACCTTC
CDR3aa: CASMRTGGYGYTF

v_gene: TRBV5-6
d_gene: -
j_gene: TRBJ2-7
abundance: -
CDR3nt: TGTGCCAGCAGCCTGATACTAGCTTCCGAGCAGTACTTC
CDR3aa: CASSLILASEQYF

v_gene: TRBV19
d_gene: TRBD2
j_gene: TRBJ2-3
abundance: -
CDR3nt: TGTGCCAGTAGTGATCATAGCGGGGAACCAGATACGCAGTATTTT
CDR3aa: CASSDHSGEPDTQYF

v_gene: TRBV4-3
d_gene: -
j_gene: TRBJ2-1
abundance: many
CDR3nt: TGCGCCAGCAGCCAAGATAGCTCGTGGAGCACGAGCTCCTACAATGAGCAGTTCTTC
CDR3aa: CASSQDSSWSTSSYNEQFF

v_gene: TRBV27
d_gene: -
j_gene: TRBJ2-2
abundance: -
CDR3nt: TGTGCCAGCAGTTGGGGGGTCGGCACCGGGGAGCTGTTTTTT
CDR3aa: CASSWGVGTGELFF

v_gene: TRBV7-9
d_gene: -
j_gene: TRBJ2-4
abundance: -
CDR3nt: TGTGCCAGCAGCTCCTACCCCCTAGCCAAAAACATTCAGTACTTC
CDR3aa: CASSSYPLAKNIQYF

v_gene: TRBV5-4
d_gene: TRBD2
j_gene: TRBJ2-7
abundance: -
CDR3nt: TGTGCCAGCAGCCTTGGGACTAGCGGGAGTGGCGAGCAGTACTTC
CDR3aa: CASSLGTSGSGEQYF

v_gene: TRBV9
d_gene: TRBD2
j_gene: TRBJ2-7
abundance: -
CDR3nt: TGTGCCAGCAGCTCCCGACTAGCGGGATACTACGAGCAGTACTTC
CDR3aa: CASSSRLAGYYEQYF

v_gene: TRBV28
d_gene: -
j_gene: TRBJ1-4
abundance: -
CDR3nt: TGTGCCAGCAGCATGAAGGACAGATTGAGAGCAACTAATGAAAAACTGTTTTTT
CDR3aa: CASSMKDRLRATNEKLFF

v_gene: TRBV30
d_gene: -
j_gene: TRBJ1-2
abundance: -
CDR3nt: TGTGCCTGGAGTGTACTAGGCAGAAACTATGGCTACACCTTC
CDR3aa: CAWSVLGRNYGYTF

v_gene: TRBV20-1
d_gene: TRBD1
j_gene: TRBJ1-2
abundance: -
CDR3nt: TGCAGTGCTGGACAGGCATATGGCTACACCTTC
CDR3aa: CSAGQAYGYTF

v_gene: TRBV5-1
d_gene: TRBD2
j_gene: TRBJ2-5
abundance: -
CDR3nt: TGCGCCAGCAGCTTGGCAACAACTAGCGGGGGTGAGACCCAGTACTTC
CDR3aa: CASSLATTSGGETQYF

v_gene: TRBV19
d_gene: TRBD1
j_gene: TRBJ2-1
abundance: -
CDR3nt: TGTGCCAGTAGTACCCGTAGGGCACAGGGGGCGAAGAATGAGCAGTTCTTC
CDR3aa: CASSTRRAQGAKNEQFF

v_gene: TRBV3-1/TRBV3-2
d_gene: TRBD1
j_gene: TRBJ2-4
abundance: few
CDR3nt: TGTGCCAGCAGCCAAGGACAGGGGAGAGGGGATCCGGTAGCCAAAAACATTCAGTACTTC
CDR3aa: CASSQGQGRGDPVAKNIQYF

v_gene: TRBV5-1
d_gene: -
j_gene: TRBJ1-1
abundance: once
CDR3nt: TGCGCCAGCAGCTTGGAATCACAGGGAAACACTGAAGCTTTCTTT
CDR3aa: CASSLESQGNTEAFF

v_gene: TRBV5-1
d_gene: -
j_gene: TRBJ1-1
abundance: -
CDR3nt: TGCGCCAGCGCACCCGGGACACTGATACATTTGAACACTGAAGCTTTCTTT
CDR3aa: CASAPGTLIHLNTEAFF

v_gene: TRBV9
d_gene: TRBD2
j_gene: TRBJ2-3
abundance: -
CDR3nt: TGTGCCAGCAGCGTAGAGGGACTAGCGGTTGATACGCAGTATTTT
CDR3aa: CASSVEGLAVDTQYF

v_gene: TRBV2
d_gene: TRBD2
j_gene: TRBJ2-7
abundance: -
CDR3nt: TGTGCCAGTCATAGCGGGGGATCCTACGAGCAGTACTTC
CDR3aa: CASHSGGSYEQYF

v_gene: TRBV19
d_gene: -
j_gene: TRBJ2-5
abundance: -
CDR3nt: TGTGCCAGTACCCCTACAGGGATCGGAGAGACCCAGTACTTC
CDR3aa: CASTPTGIGETQYF

v_gene: TRBV9
d_gene: TRBD2
j_gene: TRBJ2-3
abundance: -
CDR3nt: TGTGCCAGCAGCCCCCCCAGCGGGGATAGCACAGATACGCAGTATTTT
CDR3aa: CASSPPSGDSTDTQYF